This TCR beta chain was retrieved from a study of regulatory T cells in long-lasting Graves disease. The CDR3 runs to 13 residues. Deletions cut 1 base from V and 4 bases from J, with 7 bases between. Germline-derived CDR1 and CDR2 are SNHLY and FYNNEI. The study's findings and limits: Since the sample size was small, accuracy may have been reduced.

To note about this clonotype: The target antigen is unknown.

The time point here: persistent/refractory GD, antithyroid drugs over 5 years with positive TRAb. Researchers made the TCR library from RNA that was extracted from PBMCs. With iRepertoire HTBI primers and Arm-PCR of CDR3 regions, TCR beta libraries were built. TCRdb reprocessed the multiplex PCR reads with MiXCR, giving one entry per CDR3 protein. The sample records 400,000 to 500,000 distinct CDR3 sequences, roughly 21% being singletons. The sample was peripheral blood mononuclear cells (PBMCs), taken when the disease was refractory, from a patient treated with antithyroid drugs. The chain carries TRBV2 and TRBJ2-5; D not certain. This clonotype was sampled from a female donor with Graves disease. CDR3 bases: TGTGCCAGCAGTGAAGAGAGACGAGAGACCCAGTACTTC. Translating it yields CASSEERRETQYF.